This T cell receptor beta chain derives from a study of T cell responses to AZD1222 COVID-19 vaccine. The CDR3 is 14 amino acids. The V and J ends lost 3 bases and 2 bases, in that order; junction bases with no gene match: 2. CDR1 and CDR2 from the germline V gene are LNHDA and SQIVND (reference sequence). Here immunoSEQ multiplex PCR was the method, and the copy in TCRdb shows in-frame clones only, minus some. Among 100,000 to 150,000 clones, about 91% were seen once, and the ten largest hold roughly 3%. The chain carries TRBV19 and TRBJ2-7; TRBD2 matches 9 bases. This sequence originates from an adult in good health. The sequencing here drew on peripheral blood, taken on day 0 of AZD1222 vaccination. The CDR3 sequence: CASSILAGTYEQYF. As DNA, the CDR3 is TGTGCCAGTAGTATTCTAGCGGGAACCTACGAGCAGTACTTC.